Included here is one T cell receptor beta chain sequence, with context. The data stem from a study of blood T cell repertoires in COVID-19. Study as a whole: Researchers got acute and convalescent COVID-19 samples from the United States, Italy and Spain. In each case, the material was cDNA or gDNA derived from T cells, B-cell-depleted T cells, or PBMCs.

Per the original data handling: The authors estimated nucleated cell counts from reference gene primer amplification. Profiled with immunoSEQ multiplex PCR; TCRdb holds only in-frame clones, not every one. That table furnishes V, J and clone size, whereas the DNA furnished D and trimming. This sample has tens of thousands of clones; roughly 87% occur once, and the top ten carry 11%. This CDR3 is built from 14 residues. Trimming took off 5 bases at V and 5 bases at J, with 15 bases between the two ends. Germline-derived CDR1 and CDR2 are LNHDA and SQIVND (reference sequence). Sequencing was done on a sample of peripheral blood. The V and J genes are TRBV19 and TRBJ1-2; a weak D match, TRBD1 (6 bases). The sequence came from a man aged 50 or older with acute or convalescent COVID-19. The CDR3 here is CASSLSTGGYGYTF. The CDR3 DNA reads TGTGCCAGTAGTTTATCGACAGGCGGATATGGCTACACCTTC.